One sample yielded the 32 T cell receptor beta chains listed below, sequenced in a study of T-cell memory formation after mild COVID-19. MiXCR, run by TCRdb on the 5' RACE reads, gives a single entry per CDR3 protein. The sample yields approximately 580,000 distinct CDR3 sequences, over 20% seen once. The specimen was PBMCs or a T cell subset sorted from them (not recorded which). The receptors were sampled from an adult woman who had mild COVID-19 (a few samples of this study predate the infection). Cell type and time point are not known.

The chain combines TRBV29-1 with TRBJ1-1; no reliable D call. Germline V CDR1 and CDR2: SQVTM, ANQGSEA. The CDR3 loop spans 12 amino acids. V lost 6 bases to trimming and J lost 4 bases, with 12 bases between them. The CDR3 protein is CSVPMGGTEAFF. CDR3 coding DNA: TGCAGCGTCCCTATGGGAGGCACTGAAGCTTTCTTT.

The gene calls are TRBV19 and TRBJ2-1, with D possibly TRBD1 on 6 matching bases. The ends were cut back, 1 base at V and 3 bases at J, with 13 bases in the middle. The CDR3 loop spans 16 amino acids. Germline values: CDR1 LNHDA, CDR2 SQIVND (reference sequence). The CDR3 loop reads CASSIVGGAGYNEQFF. In DNA, the CDR3 is TGTGCCAGTAGTATAGTAGGGGGAGCTGGCTACAATGAGCAGTTCTTC.

The chain couples TRBV5-1 to TRBJ1-3; weak D call: TRBD1 (5 bases). CDR3 length: 17 amino acids. The V gene lost 3 bases and the J gene lost 0 bases, with 16 bases spanning the gap. The V gene's germline CDR1 is SGHRS and CDR2 YFSETQ. CDR3 region: CASSSPGGFFSGNTIYF. Written as DNA, the CDR3 is TGCGCCAGCAGCTCGCCCGGGGGTTTCTTCTCTGGAAACACCATATATTTT. Full variable domain (rest looked up from reference TRBV5-1 and TRBJ1-3): KAGVTQTPRYLIKTRGQQVTLSCSPISGHRSVSWYQQTPGQGLQFLFEYFSETQRNKGNFPGRFSGRQFSNSRSEMNVSTLELGDSALYLCASSSPGGFFSGNTIYFGEGSWLTVV.

The J gene is TRBJ2-7, the V gene TRBV9, with D perhaps matching TRBD2 (7 bases). The CDR3 spans 14 residues. Germline V gene sequence: CDR1 SGDLS, CDR2 YYNGEE. The ends were cut back, 4 bases at V and 2 bases at J, with 13 bases in the middle. CDR3 sequence reads: CASSPGRDTYEQYV. CDR3 DNA: TGTGCCAGCAGCCCGGGGAGGGACACCTACGAGCAGTACGTC.

This clonotype has only a few counts. This chain joins TRBV6-2 or TRBV6-3 and TRBJ2-6, with TRBD1 matching 7 bases. The germline CDR1 and CDR2 sequences are MNHEY and SVGEGT. This CDR3 contains 14 residues. The DNA of the CDR3 is TGTGGGGACAGAACCTTCTCTGGGGCCAACGTCCTGACTTTC. Translated, it gives CGDRTFSGANVLTF.

This clonotype occurred a few times. The chain links TRBV5-1 to TRBJ2-5, with TRBD2 identical over 9 bases. The junction had 4 bases not matched to a gene; V was cut back by 0 bases and J by 4 bases. Germline V lookup: CDR1 SGHRS, CDR2 YFSETQ. This CDR3 is built from 15 residues. CDR3 coding DNA: TGCGCCAGCAGCTTGGCTAGCGGGAACCGAGAGACCCAGTACTTC. As protein: CASSLASGNRETQYF.

This clonotype was detected only a few times. This sequence joins TRBV20-1 and TRBJ2-1, with a weak D call TRBD1 (6 bases). The V gene's germline CDR1 is DFQATT and CDR2 SNEGSKA (reference sequence). The V end was cut by 5 bases, the J end by 4 bases, with 18 bases between. The CDR3 extends over 15 amino acids. CDR3 sequence reads: CSARPLSGQYNEQFF. CDR3 nucleotides: TGCAGTGCTCGACCACTGAGTGGACAGTACAATGAGCAGTTCTTC.

The chain employs TRBV18 and TRBJ2-1, with 11 positions matching TRBD2. The CDR3 is 17 residues long. The V segment lost 1 base and the J segment 4 bases; nucleotides outside the gene matches: 6. CDR1 and CDR2 (germline): KGHSH, LQKENI. The DNA of the CDR3 is TGTGCCAGCTCACCACAGTCTAGCGGGGGGCCTTACAATGAGCAGTTCTTC. As protein: CASSPQSSGGPYNEQFF. The complete variable domain, with remaining parts taken from reference TRBV18 and TRBJ2-1, reads NAGVMQNPRHLVRRRGQEARLRCSPMKGHSHVYWYRQLPEEGLKFMVYLQKENIIDESGMPKERFSAEFPKEGPSILRIQQVVRGDSAAYFCASSPQSSGGPYNEQFFGPGTRLTVL.

The V call is TRBV10-3, the J call TRBJ1-4; D remains ambiguous. V lost 10 bases, J lost 0 bases, and 12 bases lay in between. The CDR3 extends over 14 amino acids. Germline lookup yields CDR1 ENHRY and CDR2 SYGVKD. This chain's CDR3 is CATREGPTNEKLFF. The CDR3 bases are TGTGCCACGCGCGAAGGCCCAACTAATGAAAAACTGTTTTTT.

In this sample, this clonotype turned up many times. The CDR3 sequence is CASSSMGTGGHEQYF. In DNA, the CDR3 is TGTGCCAGCAGTTCCATGGGGACAGGGGGACACGAGCAGTACTTC. The chain uses TRBV6-2 or TRBV6-3 and TRBJ2-7; 11 bases align to TRBD1. V lost 4 bases, J lost 5 bases, and 7 bases stayed unmatched. CDR1 MNHEY and CDR2 SVGEGT come from the germline V gene. This CDR3 has 15 amino acids.

This clonotype was seen at least ten times. The J gene is TRBJ1-1, the V gene TRBV4-3; the D is unclear. The germline V and J ends were trimmed by 0 bases and 6 bases, with 17 bases remaining between them. This CDR3 is built from 16 residues. Germline V lookup: CDR1 LGHNA, CDR2 YSLEER. DNA for the CDR3: TGCGCCAGCAGCCAAGAAGGACTGACCTCCGGTTCTGAAGCTTTCTTT. Translating it yields CASSQEGLTSGSEAFF.

This rearrangement joins TRBV4-3 to TRBJ2-3; D is unclear. The CDR3 contains 13 residues. V lost 0 bases and J lost 7, with 8 bases in between. Germline lookup yields CDR1 LGHNA and CDR2 YSLEER. The CDR3 region is CASSQEPGNTQYF. The CDR3 DNA reads TGCGCCAGCAGCCAAGAACCGGGTAATACGCAGTATTTT.

This clonotype has a handful of counts. The chain joins TRBV29-1 to TRBJ1-1, with D perhaps TRBD1 (6 bases). V dropped 0 bases and J dropped 5 bases, with 13 bases sitting between them. CDR3 length: 14 residues. Germline V CDR1 and CDR2: SQVTM, ANQGSEA. The CDR3 is CSVEEMGQGTEAFF. In DNA form, the CDR3 reads TGCAGCGTTGAAGAGATGGGTCAGGGGACTGAAGCTTTCTTT.

CDR3 sequence reads: CSAGPGPNQPQHF. Written as DNA, the CDR3 is TGCAGTGCCGGACCTGGACCCAATCAGCCCCAGCATTTT. This rearrangement joins TRBV20-1 to TRBJ1-5; D unresolved. The CDR3 length is 13 residues. V was trimmed by 6 bases and J by 3 bases, leaving 12 bases between them. Germline-derived CDR1 and CDR2 are DFQATT and SNEGSKA (reference sequence).

The table lists this clonotype with a few counts. The V and J genes are TRBV9 and TRBJ2-3; a possible D gene is TRBD1 (6 bases). V was clipped by 6 bases and J by 4 bases, with 18 bases between them. Germline V lookup: CDR1 SGDLS, CDR2 YYNGEE. The CDR3 runs 15 residues. CDR3 sequence (DNA): TGTGCCAGCAACGTTCAGGGGAACAGTCCAGATACGCAGTATTTT. Its translation: CASNVQGNSPDTQYF.

J is TRBJ2-2 and V is TRBV7-8; 11 bases line up with TRBD1. The CDR3 is 17 amino acids. The germline gives CDR1 SGHVS, CDR2 FQNEAQ. Trimming removed 6 bases from V and 4 bases from J; junction bases left unmatched: 10. CDR3 sequence: CASSPRAGTGGTGELFF. Written as DNA, the CDR3 is TGTGCCAGCAGTCCGAGAGCCGGGACAGGGGGCACCGGGGAGCTGTTTTTT.

J is TRBJ2-1 and V is TRBV30, with D possibly TRBD1 on 6 matching bases. The V end lost 2 bases, the J end lost 8 bases, and 10 bases lay between the germline ends. CDR1 GTSNPN and CDR2 SVGIG come from the germline V gene (reference sequence). There are 12 residues in the CDR3. The CDR3 region has the DNA TGTGCCTGGAGTAACACAGGGTATGAGCAGTTCTTC. Translating gives CAWSNTGYEQFF.

The V and J genes are TRBV20-1 and TRBJ1-2; D possibly corresponds to TRBD1 (5 bases). Trimming removed 5 bases at V and 3 bases at J, with 19 bases between. Germline loops: CDR1 DFQATT, CDR2 SNEGSKA (reference sequence). This CDR3 has 15 amino acids. Here the CDR3 reads CSAWVEGRWDYGYTF. The CDR3 coding sequence is TGCAGTGCTTGGGTGGAGGGGCGTTGGGACTATGGCTACACCTTC.

V and J are TRBV4-2 and TRBJ2-6, with 10 nucleotides matching TRBD1. Per the germline V gene, CDR1 is LGHNA and CDR2 is YNFKEQ. This CDR3 spans 15 amino acids. The J segment lost 6 bases and the V segment lost 4 bases, leaving 3 bases of the junction unmatched. The CDR3 DNA reads as TGTGCCAGCAGCCCGGGGACAGGGGAGGCCAACGTCCTGACTTTC. It is translated as CASSPGTGEANVLTF.

The V and J genes are TRBV29-1 and TRBJ2-1; D not certain. This CDR3 region has 11 residues. Looked up from germline, CDR1 is SQVTM and CDR2 is ANQGSEA. Deletions cut 4 bases from V and 6 bases from J, with 7 bases between. As DNA, the CDR3 is TGCAGCGTTGGTAGTCTCAATGAGCAGTTCTTC. This codes for CSVGSLNEQFF.

This clonotype was recorded at least ten times. V and J are TRBV21-1 and TRBJ2-1; TRBD2, the table's D call, lacks a check against the DNA. TRBV21-1 corresponds to a pseudogene. This CDR3 comprises 19 residues. CDR3 region: CASSRTPGLAGGVPNEQFF. In nucleotides, the CDR3 is TGTGCCAGCAGCAGAACCCCAGGACTAGCGGGGGGTGTACCTAATGAGCAGTTCTTC.

There are a few counts of this clonotype. V is TRBV6-2 or TRBV6-3 and J is TRBJ2-3, with a weak D call TRBD1 (5 bases). CDR1 and CDR2 (germline): MNHEY, SVGEGT. V was shortened by 7 bases and J by 4 bases, with 9 bases between the two germline ends. This CDR3 comprises 12 residues. CDR3 sequence: CASNDRADTQYF. CDR3 bases: TGTGCCAGCAACGACAGAGCAGATACGCAGTATTTT.

Ten or more counts support this clonotype. The genes are TRBV27 and TRBJ1-3; TRBD1 agrees at 8 bases. The CDR3 loop spans 15 amino acids. J was trimmed by 0 bases and V by 5 bases; bases with no gene match: 3. Per the germline V gene, CDR1 is MNHEY and CDR2 is SMNVEV (reference sequence). DNA for the CDR3: TGTGCCAGCAGTCGGGACAGGAGCTCTGGAAACACCATATATTTT. Translated, it gives CASSRDRSSGNTIYF.

This chain uses TRBV4-1 with TRBJ2-7, with 8 bases aligning to TRBD2. CDR3 length: 15 residues. Unmatched junction bases numbered 2, after V lost 1 base and J lost 0 bases. Germline V gene lookup returns CDR1 MGHRA and CDR2 YSYEKL. The CDR3 sequence is CASSQVAGYSYEQYF. In DNA, the CDR3 is TGCGCCAGCAGCCAAGTAGCGGGGTACTCCTACGAGCAGTACTTC.

The CDR3 loop reads CATSRGLAGGELFF. CDR3 bases: TGTGCCACCAGCAGGGGACTAGCTGGGGGGGAGCTGTTTTTT. The J gene is TRBJ2-2, the V gene TRBV15; 9 bases are a match to TRBD2. Looked up from germline, CDR1 is LNHNV and CDR2 is YYDKDF (reference sequence). V was clipped by 3 bases and J by 8 bases; unmatched bases: 4. This CDR3 region has 14 residues.

This clonotype was detected only a few times. The chain combines TRBV2 with TRBJ1-1; D perhaps matches TRBD1 (5 bases). The CDR3 covers 15 residues. Germline V lookup: CDR1 SNHLY, CDR2 FYNNEI. Trimming shortened V by 4 bases and J by 0 bases, and 12 bases separated the two germline ends. The CDR3 DNA sequence: TGTGCCAGCAGTGTCCCTGCGACAGTGAACACTGAAGCTTTCTTT. It codes for CASSVPATVNTEAFF.

This clonotype was counted a few times. The chain recombines TRBV7-9 with TRBJ1-2; tentatively, D is TRBD1 (5 bases). The CDR3 totals 16 residues. Germline lookup yields CDR1 SEHNR and CDR2 FQNEAQ (reference sequence). V lost 5 bases to trimming and J lost 3 bases, with 19 bases between them. CDR3 bases: TGTGCCAGCAGCCACCTGACCGGGAGGGACTACTATGGCTACACCTTC. It encodes CASSHLTGRDYYGYTF.

This clonotype was counted a few times. The genes are TRBV29-1 and TRBJ2-4, with D perhaps matching TRBD2 (6 bases). The CDR3 loop spans 15 amino acids. V was pared by 5 bases and J by 3 bases, with 17 bases between. Germline-derived CDR1 and CDR2 are SQVTM and ANQGSEA. The CDR3 sequence is CSVQSVGGGKNIQYF. Written as DNA, the CDR3 is TGCAGCGTTCAAAGTGTTGGGGGAGGCAAAAACATTCAGTACTTC.

This clonotype was seen a few times. This chain connects TRBV2 to TRBJ1-2; a possible D gene is TRBD1 (5 bases). V lost 7 bases to trimming and J lost 8 bases, with 14 bases between them. This CDR3 has 12 amino acids. Germline V gene data show CDR1 as SNHLY and CDR2 as FYNNEI. CDR3: CASTPGGDGYTF. CDR3 nucleotides: TGTGCCAGCACTCCCGGGGGGGACGGCTACACCTTC.

This chain links TRBV11-1 with TRBJ1-2, with TRBD1 identical over 9 bases. CDR1 is SGHAT and CDR2 is FQDESV in the germline V gene (reference sequence). Trimming cost V 3 bases and J 4 bases; bases outside gene matches: 6. The CDR3 is 15 residues long. The CDR3 DNA follows: TGTGCCAGCAGCTTCGGAGGGACAGGGATCTATGGCTACACCTTC. It is translated as CASSFGGTGIYGYTF.

This clonotype occurred once. The chain combines TRBV15 with TRBJ2-7; D remains ambiguous. From germline, CDR1 is LNHNV and CDR2 YYDKDF (reference sequence). V was shortened by 5 bases and J by 5 bases, with 10 bases between the two germline ends. The CDR3 sequence is 12 residues long. This CDR3 is CATSARLHEQYF. The DNA for the CDR3 is TGTGCCACCAGCGCCAGACTTCACGAGCAGTACTTC.

This chain joins TRBV20-1 and TRBJ1-1; D remains unclear. This CDR3 has 13 residues. V was cut by 4 bases and J by 1 base, with 10 bases left in between. Germline loops: CDR1 DFQATT, CDR2 SNEGSKA (reference sequence). In DNA, the CDR3 is TGCAGTGCTACTGGGCAGGCGAACACTGAAGCTTTCTTT. Translating gives CSATGQANTEAFF.